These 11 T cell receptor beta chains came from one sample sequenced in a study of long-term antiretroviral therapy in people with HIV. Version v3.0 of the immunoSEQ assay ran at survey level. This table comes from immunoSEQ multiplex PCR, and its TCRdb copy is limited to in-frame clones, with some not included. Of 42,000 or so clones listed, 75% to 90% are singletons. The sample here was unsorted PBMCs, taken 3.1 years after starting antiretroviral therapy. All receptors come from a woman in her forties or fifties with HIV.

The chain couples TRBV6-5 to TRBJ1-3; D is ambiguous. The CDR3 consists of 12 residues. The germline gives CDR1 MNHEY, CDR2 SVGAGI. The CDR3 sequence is CAVASSGNTIYF. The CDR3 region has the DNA TGTGCGGTGGCGAGCTCTGGAAACACCATATATTTT.

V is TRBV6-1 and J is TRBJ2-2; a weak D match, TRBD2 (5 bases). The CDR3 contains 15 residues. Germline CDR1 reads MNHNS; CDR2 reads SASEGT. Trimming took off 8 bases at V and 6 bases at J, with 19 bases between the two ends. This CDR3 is CASLGPGLQAGELFF. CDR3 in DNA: TGTGCCAGCCTGGGCCCTGGACTCCAGGCCGGGGAGCTGTTTTTT.

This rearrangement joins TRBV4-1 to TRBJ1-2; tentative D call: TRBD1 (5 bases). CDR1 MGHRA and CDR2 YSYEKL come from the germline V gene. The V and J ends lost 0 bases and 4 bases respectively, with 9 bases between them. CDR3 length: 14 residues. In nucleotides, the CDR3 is TGCGCCAGCAGCCAAGATAGGGACCCCTATGGCTACACCTTC. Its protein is CASSQDRDPYGYTF.

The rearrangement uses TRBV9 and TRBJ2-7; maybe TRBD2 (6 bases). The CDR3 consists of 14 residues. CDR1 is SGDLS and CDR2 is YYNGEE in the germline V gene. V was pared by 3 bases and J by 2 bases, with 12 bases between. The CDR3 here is CASSALANAYEQYF. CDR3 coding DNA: TGTGCCAGCAGCGCCCTAGCGAATGCCTACGAGCAGTACTTC.

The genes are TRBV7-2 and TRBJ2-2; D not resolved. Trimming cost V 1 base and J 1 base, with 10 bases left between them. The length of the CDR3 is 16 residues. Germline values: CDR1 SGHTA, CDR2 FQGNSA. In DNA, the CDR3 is TGTGCCAGCAGCTTAGTTCGGCTCGGGAACACCGGGGAGCTGTTTTTT. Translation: CASSLVRLGNTGELFF. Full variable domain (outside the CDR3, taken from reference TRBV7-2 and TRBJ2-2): GAGVSQSPSNKVTEKGKDVELRCDPISGHTALYWYRQSLGQGLEFLIYFQGNSAPDKSGLPSDRFSAERTGGSVSTLTIQRTQQEDSAVYLCASSLVRLGNTGELFFGEGSRLTVL.

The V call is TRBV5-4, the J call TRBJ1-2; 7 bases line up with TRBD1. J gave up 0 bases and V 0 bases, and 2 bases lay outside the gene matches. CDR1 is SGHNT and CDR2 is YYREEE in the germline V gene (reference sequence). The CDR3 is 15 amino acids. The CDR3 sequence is CASSLGDRANYGYTF. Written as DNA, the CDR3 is TGTGCCAGCAGCTTGGGGGACAGAGCTAACTATGGCTACACCTTC.

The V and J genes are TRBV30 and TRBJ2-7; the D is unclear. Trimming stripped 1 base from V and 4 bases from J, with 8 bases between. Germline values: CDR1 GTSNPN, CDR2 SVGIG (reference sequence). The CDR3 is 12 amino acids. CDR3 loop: CAWSESPYEQYF. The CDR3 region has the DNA TGTGCCTGGAGTGAAAGCCCGTACGAGCAGTACTTC.

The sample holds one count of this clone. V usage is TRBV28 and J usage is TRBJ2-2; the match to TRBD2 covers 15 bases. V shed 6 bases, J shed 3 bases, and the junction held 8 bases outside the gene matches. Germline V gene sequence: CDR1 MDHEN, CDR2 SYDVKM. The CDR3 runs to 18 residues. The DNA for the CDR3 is TGTGCCAGCAGCTTCGGACTAGCGGGGGGGCGGTACACCGGGGAGCTGTTTTTT. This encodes CASSFGLAGGRYTGELFF.

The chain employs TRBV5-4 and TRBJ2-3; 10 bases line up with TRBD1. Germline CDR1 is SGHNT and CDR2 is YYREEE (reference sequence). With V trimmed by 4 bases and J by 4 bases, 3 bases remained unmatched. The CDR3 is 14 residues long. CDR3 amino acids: CASSTDRGADTQYF. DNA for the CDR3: TGTGCCAGCAGCACGGACAGGGGGGCAGATACGCAGTATTTT.

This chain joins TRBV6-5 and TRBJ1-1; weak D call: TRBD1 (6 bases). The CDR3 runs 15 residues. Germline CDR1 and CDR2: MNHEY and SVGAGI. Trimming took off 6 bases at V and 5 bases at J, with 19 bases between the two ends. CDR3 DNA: TGTGCCAGCAGCCAAGCCGTGGGGGGGCGGACTGAAGCTTTCTTT. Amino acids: CASSQAVGGRTEAFF.

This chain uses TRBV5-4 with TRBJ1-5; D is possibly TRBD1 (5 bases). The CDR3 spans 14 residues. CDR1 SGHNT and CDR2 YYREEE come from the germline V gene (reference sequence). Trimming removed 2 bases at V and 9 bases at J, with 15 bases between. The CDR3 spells CASSLGGVTGPQHF. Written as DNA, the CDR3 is TGTGCCAGCAGCTTAGGAGGGGTTACGGGGCCCCAGCATTTT.